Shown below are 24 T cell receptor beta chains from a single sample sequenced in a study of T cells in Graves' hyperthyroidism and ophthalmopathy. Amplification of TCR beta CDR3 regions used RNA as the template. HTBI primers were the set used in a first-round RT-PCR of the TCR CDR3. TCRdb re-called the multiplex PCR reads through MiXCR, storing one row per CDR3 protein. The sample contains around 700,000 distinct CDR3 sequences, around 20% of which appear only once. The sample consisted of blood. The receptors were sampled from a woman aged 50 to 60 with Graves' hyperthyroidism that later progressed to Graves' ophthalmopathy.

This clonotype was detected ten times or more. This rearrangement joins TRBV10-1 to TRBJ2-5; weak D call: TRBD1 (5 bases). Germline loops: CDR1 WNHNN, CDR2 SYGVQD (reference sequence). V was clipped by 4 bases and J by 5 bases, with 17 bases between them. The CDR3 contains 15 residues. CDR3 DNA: TGCGCCAGCAGTGGGACCAGGGTACCCGCGGAGACCCAGTACTTC. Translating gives CASSGTRVPAETQYF.

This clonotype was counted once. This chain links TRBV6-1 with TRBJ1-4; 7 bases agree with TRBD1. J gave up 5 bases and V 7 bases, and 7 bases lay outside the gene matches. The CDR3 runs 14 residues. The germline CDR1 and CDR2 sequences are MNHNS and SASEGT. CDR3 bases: TGTGCCAGCACCCGACAGGGCCACAATGAAAAACTGTTTTTT. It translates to CASTRQGHNEKLFF.

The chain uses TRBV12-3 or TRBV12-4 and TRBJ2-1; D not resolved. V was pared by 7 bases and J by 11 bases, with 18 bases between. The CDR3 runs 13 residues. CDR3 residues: CASTTVPPKKQFF. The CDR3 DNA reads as TGTGCCAGCACCACCGTCCCACCCAAGAAGCAGTTCTTC.

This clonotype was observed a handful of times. As DNA, the CDR3 is TGTGCCATCAGTGCAGGTCCGATCGCCTCTGGAAACACCATATATTTT. Translation gives CAISAGPIASGNTIYF. This chain links TRBV10-3 with TRBJ1-3; D uncertain. Between the trimmed V and J ends, which lost 4 bases and 0 bases, there was a span of 13 bases. CDR1 and CDR2 (germline): ENHRY, SYGVKD. The length of the CDR3 is 16 residues.

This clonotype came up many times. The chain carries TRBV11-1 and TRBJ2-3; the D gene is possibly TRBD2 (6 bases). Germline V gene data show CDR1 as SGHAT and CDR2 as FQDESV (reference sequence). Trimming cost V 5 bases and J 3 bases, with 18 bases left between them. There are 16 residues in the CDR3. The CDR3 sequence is CASSPPGKGTTDTQYF. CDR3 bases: TGTGCCAGCAGCCCCCCGGGTAAAGGGACTACAGATACGCAGTATTTT.

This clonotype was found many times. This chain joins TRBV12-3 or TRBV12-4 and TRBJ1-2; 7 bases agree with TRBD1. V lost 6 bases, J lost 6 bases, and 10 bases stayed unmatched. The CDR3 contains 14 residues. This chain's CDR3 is CASSLMRTGHGYTF. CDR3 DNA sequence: TGTGCCAGCAGCTTAATGAGGACAGGCCATGGCTACACCTTC.

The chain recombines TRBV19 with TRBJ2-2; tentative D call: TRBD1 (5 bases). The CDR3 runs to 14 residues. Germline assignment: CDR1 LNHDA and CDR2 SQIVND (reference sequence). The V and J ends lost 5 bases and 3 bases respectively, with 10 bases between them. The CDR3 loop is CASSQGIDTGELFF. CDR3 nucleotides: TGTGCCAGTAGTCAGGGAATTGACACCGGGGAGCTGTTTTTT.

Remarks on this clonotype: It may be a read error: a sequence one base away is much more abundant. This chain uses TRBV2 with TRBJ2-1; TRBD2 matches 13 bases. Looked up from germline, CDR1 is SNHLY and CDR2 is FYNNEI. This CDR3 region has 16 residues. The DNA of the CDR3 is TGTGCCGGCAGTCCGGGACTAGCGGGGACCGACAATGAGCAGTTCTTC. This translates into CAGSPGLAGTDNEQFF.

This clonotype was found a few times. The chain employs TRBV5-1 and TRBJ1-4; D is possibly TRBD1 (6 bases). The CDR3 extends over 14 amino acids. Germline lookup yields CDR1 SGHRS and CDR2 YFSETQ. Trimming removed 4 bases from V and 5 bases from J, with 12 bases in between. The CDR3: CASSVGGENEKLFF. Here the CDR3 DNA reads TGCGCCAGCAGCGTAGGGGGGGAAAATGAAAAACTGTTTTTT.

The CDR3 here is CASRGDRYTEAFF. The CDR3 nucleotides are TGTGCCAGCAGGGGGGACCGTTACACTGAAGCTTTCTTT. The V call is TRBV6-2 or TRBV6-3, the J call TRBJ1-1; tentatively, D is TRBD1 (5 bases). The V and J ends lost 6 bases and 3 bases respectively, with 11 bases between them. Germline-derived CDR1 and CDR2 are MNHEY and SVGEGT. The CDR3 covers 13 residues.

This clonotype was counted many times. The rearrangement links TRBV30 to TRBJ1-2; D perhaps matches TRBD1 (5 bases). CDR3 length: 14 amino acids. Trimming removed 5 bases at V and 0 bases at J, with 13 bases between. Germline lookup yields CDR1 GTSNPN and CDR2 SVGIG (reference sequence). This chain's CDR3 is CAWAPGGSNYGYTF. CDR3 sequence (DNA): TGTGCCTGGGCTCCGGGGGGTTCTAACTATGGCTACACCTTC.

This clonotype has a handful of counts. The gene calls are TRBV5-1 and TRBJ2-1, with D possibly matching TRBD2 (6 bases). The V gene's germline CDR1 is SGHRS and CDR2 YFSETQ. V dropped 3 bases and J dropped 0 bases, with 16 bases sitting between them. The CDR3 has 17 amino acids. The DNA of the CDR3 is TGCGCCAGCAGCTGGGGGGTAGGACAAAGCTCCTACAATGAGCAGTTCTTC. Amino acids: CASSWGVGQSSYNEQFF.

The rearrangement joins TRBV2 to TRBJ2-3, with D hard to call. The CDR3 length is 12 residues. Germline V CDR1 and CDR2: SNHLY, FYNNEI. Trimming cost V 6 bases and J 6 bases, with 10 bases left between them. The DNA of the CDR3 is TGTGCCAGCAGAAAAGTCCCGGATACGCAGTATTTT. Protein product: CASRKVPDTQYF.

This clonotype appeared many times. The CDR3 bases are TGTGCCAGCAGTCGAAGGACAGGGGCTAACAGCAATCAGCCCCAGCATTTT. This sequence encodes CASSRRTGANSNQPQHF. V usage is TRBV2 and J usage is TRBJ1-5, with TRBD1 matching over 9 bases. V was pared by 5 bases and J by 1 base, with 9 bases of the junction left unmatched. The CDR3 contains 17 residues. Germline CDR1 and CDR2: SNHLY and FYNNEI.

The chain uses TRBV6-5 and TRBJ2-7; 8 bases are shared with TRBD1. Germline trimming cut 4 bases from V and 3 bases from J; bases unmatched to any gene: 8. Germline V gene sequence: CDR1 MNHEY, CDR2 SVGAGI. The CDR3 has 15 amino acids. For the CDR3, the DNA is TGTGCCAGCAGTTCACGGGCCGACAGGGGCTACGAGCAGTACTTC. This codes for CASSSRADRGYEQYF.

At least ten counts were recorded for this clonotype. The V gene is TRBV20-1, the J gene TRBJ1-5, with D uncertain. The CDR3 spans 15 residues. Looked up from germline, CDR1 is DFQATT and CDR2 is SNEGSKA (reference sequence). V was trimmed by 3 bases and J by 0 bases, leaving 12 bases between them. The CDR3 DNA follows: TGCAGTGCTAGTCCGGAGTACTTTAGCAATCAGCCCCAGCATTTT. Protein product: CSASPEYFSNQPQHF.

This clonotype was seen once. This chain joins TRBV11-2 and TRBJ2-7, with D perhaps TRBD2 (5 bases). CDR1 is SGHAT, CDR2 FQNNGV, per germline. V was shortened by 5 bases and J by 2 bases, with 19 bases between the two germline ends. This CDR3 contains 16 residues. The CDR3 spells CASSVLGGSGTYEQYF. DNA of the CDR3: TGTGCCAGCAGCGTTCTGGGTGGGTCCGGGACCTACGAGCAGTACTTC. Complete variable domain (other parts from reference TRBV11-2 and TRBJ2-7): EAGVAQSPRYKIIEKRQSVAFWCNPISGHATLYWYQQILGQGPKLLIQFQNNGVVDDSQLPKDRFSAERLKGVDSTLKIQPAKLEDSAVYLCASSVLGGSGTYEQYFGPGTRLTVT.

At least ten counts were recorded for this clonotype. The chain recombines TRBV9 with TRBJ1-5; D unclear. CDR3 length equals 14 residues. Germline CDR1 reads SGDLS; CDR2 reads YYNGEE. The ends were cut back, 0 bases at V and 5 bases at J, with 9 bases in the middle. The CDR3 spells CASSVGPGYQPQHF. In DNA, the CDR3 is TGTGCCAGCAGCGTAGGGCCGGGGTATCAGCCCCAGCATTTT.

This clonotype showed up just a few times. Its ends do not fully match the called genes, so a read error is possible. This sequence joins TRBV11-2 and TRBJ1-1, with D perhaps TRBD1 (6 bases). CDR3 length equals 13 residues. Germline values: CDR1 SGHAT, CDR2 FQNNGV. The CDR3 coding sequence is TGTGCCAGCAGCTTAGATCGGGACACTGGAGCTTTCTTT. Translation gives CASSLDRDTGAFF.

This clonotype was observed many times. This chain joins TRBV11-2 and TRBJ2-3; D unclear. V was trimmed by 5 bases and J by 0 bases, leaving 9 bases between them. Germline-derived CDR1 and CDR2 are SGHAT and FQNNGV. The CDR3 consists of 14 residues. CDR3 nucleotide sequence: TGTGCCAGCAGCCCTTTGACTAGCACAGATACGCAGTATTTT. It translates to CASSPLTSTDTQYF.

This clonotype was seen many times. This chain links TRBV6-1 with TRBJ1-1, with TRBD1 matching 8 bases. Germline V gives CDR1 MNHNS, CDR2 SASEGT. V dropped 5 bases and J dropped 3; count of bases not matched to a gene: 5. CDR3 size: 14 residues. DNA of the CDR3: TGTGCCAGCAGTCAGCGACAGGGGTACACTGAAGCTTTCTTT. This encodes CASSQRQGYTEAFF.

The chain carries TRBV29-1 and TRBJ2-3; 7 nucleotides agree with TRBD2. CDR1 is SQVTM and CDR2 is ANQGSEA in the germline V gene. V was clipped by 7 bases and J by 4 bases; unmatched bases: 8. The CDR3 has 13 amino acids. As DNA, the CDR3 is TGCAGCGGGGGTGGGGGAGGGTCAGATACGCAGTATTTT. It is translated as CSGGGGGSDTQYF.

The CDR3 nucleotides are TGTGCCAGCGGGACAGGGGTAAATAGCAATCAGCCCCAGCATTTT. This encodes CASGTGVNSNQPQHF. The J gene is TRBJ1-5, the V gene TRBV11-2, with TRBD1 identical over 10 bases. Germline trimming cut 8 bases from V and 0 bases from J; bases unmatched to any gene: 4. This CDR3 spans 15 amino acids. Germline V gene data show CDR1 as SGHAT and CDR2 as FQNNGV.

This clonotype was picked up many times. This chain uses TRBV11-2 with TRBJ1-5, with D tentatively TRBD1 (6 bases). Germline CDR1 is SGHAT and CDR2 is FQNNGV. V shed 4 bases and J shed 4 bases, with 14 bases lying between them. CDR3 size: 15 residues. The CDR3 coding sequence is TGTGCCAGCAGCTCCACAGGGACCGAGAATCAGCCCCAGCATTTT. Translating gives CASSSTGTENQPQHF.